What follows describes a single TCR beta chain. Its cognate antigen is unknown. The study ran its PCR with 60 Vbeta and 13 Jbeta primers. The data were produced by immunoSEQ multiplex PCR, yet TCRdb's version contains in-frame clones alone and is incomplete. The table lists some 120,000 clones, about 86% of them singletons. This sample stems from a study of cytomegalovirus exposure and HLA in healthy donors. The study's findings and limits: TCR beta chain V- and J-gene trimming was linked, in a later analysis, to a missense variant in DCLRE1C.

Germline V gene lookup returns CDR1 LNHDA and CDR2 SQIVND (reference sequence). This CDR3 has 13 amino acids. Deletions cut 11 bases from V and 2 bases from J, with 14 bases between. The sample was PBMCs. The V and J genes are TRBV19 and TRBJ2-3; D possibly corresponds to TRBD2 (6 bases). The clonotype originates from a woman aged 25-40 years in good health and CMV-seronegative. The CDR3: CAAGTSNTDTQYF. The CDR3 DNA is TGTGCCGCTGGGACTTCTAACACAGATACGCAGTATTTT.